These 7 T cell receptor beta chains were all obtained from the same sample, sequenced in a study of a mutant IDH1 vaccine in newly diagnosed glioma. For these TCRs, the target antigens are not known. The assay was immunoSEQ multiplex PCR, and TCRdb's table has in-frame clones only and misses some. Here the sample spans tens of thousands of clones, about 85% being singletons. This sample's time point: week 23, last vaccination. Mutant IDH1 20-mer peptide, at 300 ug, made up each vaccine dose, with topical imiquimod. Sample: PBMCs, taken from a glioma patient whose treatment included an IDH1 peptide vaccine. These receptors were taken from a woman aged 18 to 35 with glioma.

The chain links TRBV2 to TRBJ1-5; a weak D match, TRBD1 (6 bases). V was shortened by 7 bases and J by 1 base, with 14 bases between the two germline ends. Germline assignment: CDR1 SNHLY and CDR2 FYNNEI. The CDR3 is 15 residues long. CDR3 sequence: CASTPGQSSNQPQHF. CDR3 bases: TGTGCCAGCACCCCTGGACAGTCCAGCAATCAGCCCCAGCATTTT. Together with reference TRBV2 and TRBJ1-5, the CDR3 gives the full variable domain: EPEVTQTPSHQVTQMGQEVILRCVPISNHLYFYWYRQILGQKVEFLVSFYNNEISEKSEIFDDQFSVERPDGSNFTLKIRSTKLEDSAMYFCASTPGQSSNQPQHFGDGTRLSIL.

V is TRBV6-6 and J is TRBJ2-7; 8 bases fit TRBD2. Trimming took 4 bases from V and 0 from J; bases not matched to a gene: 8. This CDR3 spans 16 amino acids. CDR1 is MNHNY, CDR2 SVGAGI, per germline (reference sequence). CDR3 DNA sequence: TGTGCCAGCAGTTTACTCCTAAGCGGGAGCTCCTACGAGCAGTACTTC. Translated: CASSLLLSGSSYEQYF.

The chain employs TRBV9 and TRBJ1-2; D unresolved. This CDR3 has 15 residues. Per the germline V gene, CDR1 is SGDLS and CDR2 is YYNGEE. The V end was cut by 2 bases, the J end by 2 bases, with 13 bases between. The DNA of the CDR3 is TGTGCCAGCAGCGTGGCAGAAGCTCTGAACTATGGCTACACCTTC. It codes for CASSVAEALNYGYTF.

The CDR3 bases are TGTGCCAGTAGGATTGGGACTAGCGAGTCCACCGGGGAGCTGTTTTTT. Residues: CASRIGTSESTGELFF. This chain connects TRBV19 to TRBJ2-2; 10 bases are shared with TRBD2. The ends lost 6 bases at V and 4 bases at J; junction bases unmatched: 8. Germline CDR1 reads LNHDA; CDR2 reads SQIVND (reference sequence). This CDR3 has 16 amino acids.

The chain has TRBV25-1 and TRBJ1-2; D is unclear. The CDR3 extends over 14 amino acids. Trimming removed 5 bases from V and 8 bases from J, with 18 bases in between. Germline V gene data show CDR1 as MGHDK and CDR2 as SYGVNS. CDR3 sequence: CASSRSILPEGYTF. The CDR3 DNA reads TGTGCCAGCAGTAGGTCAATCCTCCCTGAAGGCTACACCTTC.

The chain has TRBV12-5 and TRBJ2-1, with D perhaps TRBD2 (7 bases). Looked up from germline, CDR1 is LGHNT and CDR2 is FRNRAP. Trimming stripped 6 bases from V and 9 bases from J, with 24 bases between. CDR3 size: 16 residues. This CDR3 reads CASGPRSGGARFEQFF. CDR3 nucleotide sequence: TGTGCTAGTGGCCCGAGGAGTGGGGGGGCCCGTTTTGAGCAGTTCTTC.

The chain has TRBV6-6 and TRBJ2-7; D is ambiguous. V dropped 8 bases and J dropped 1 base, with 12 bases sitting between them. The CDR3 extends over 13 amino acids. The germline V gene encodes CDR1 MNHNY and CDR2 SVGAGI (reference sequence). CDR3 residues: CASESAESYEQYF. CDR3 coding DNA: TGTGCCAGCGAATCGGCAGAATCCTACGAGCAGTACTTC.